This T cell receptor beta chain came from a study of T cells after yellow fever vaccination. For TCR, cDNA came from 5'RACE template switching, which added a universal primer site and UMIs. TCRdb used MiXCR to reprocess the 5' RACE reads, holding one entry per CDR3 protein. Of around 100,000 distinct CDR3 sequences in the sample, 5.8% were seen once. Study conclusions and caveats: Some clonotypes were seen in both the CD4 and the CD8 compartments. These made up a small share and likely arose from convergent recombination.

This clonotype was counted only a few times. Its antigen is unknown. The CDR3 consists of 12 residues. The V end was cut by 3 bases, the J end by 5 bases, with 7 bases between. The germline V gene encodes CDR1 MNHNS and CDR2 SASEGT. The sequencing used CD8+ T cells sorted from PBMCs, collected 10 days after the yellow fever booster vaccination. The rearrangement joins TRBV6-1 to TRBJ1-1, with D unresolved. The source is a man aged 18 to 30 who received the YFV17D yellow fever vaccine. The CDR3 DNA follows: TGTGCCAGCAGTGAGTATGTGACTGAAGCTTTCTTT. This gives the protein CASSEYVTEAFF.